Shown below are 13 T cell receptor beta chains from a single sample sequenced in a study of control samples from healthy donors and cancer patients. Sequenced by immunoSEQ multiplex PCR; TCRdb stores in-frame clones only, minus some. This table holds 55,000 to 85,000 clones, nearly 90% found once. Material: PBMCs. These receptors were collected from a man aged 55-75 years with lung cancer.

The chain links TRBV16 to TRBJ1-2, with TRBD1 as a possible D gene (5 bases). This CDR3 has 16 residues. V gave up 0 bases and J gave up 0 bases, with 11 bases separating them. Germline V CDR1 and CDR2: KGHSY, FQNENV. The CDR3 nucleotides are TGTGCCAGCAGCCAATCGAGGGGAAGAGCTAACTATGGCTACACCTTC. As protein: CASSQSRGRANYGYTF.

This chain connects TRBV30 to TRBJ1-2; unclear D gene. CDR3 length: 11 amino acids. Germline loops: CDR1 GTSNPN, CDR2 SVGIG (reference sequence). The V end was cut by 2 bases, the J end by 7 bases, with 8 bases between. The CDR3 reads CAWSLGFGYTF. Written as DNA, the CDR3 is TGTGCCTGGAGTTTGGGGTTTGGCTACACCTTC.

The chain recombines TRBV6-5 with TRBJ2-7, with D possibly TRBD2 on 5 matching bases. Trimming removed 6 bases at V and 3 bases at J, with 15 bases between. CDR1 and CDR2 from the germline V gene are MNHEY and SVGAGI. The CDR3 extends over 14 amino acids. The CDR3 reads CASRTDGIVYEQYV. The CDR3 region has the DNA TGTGCCAGCAGAACGGACGGGATAGTCTACGAGCAGTACGTC.

This chain uses TRBV18 with TRBJ1-1; D possibly corresponds to TRBD1 (5 bases). Per the germline V gene, CDR1 is KGHSH and CDR2 is LQKENI. V was shortened by 3 bases and J by 1 base, with 15 bases between the two germline ends. This CDR3 has 16 residues. The CDR3 DNA sequence: TGTGCCAGCTCACCCCAGGGTGGGGTAACGAACACTGAAGCTTTCTTT. This gives the protein CASSPQGGVTNTEAFF.

The chain has TRBV5-4 and TRBJ1-1; D is uncertain. CDR3 length: 15 amino acids. Germline V CDR1 and CDR2: SGHNT, YYREEE (reference sequence). Between the trimmed V and J ends, which lost 3 bases and 1 base, there was a span of 13 bases. The CDR3 DNA sequence: TGTGCCAGCAGCTCCTCCATCGCACAGAACACTGAAGCTTTCTTT. Its protein product is CASSSSIAQNTEAFF.

The rearrangement uses TRBV5-1 and TRBJ2-2; D is ambiguous. The CDR3 length is 16 residues. In germline, CDR1 is SGHRS, CDR2 YFSETQ. Trimming took 4 bases from V and 5 from J, leaving 18 bases between them. The CDR3 DNA reads TGCGCCAGCAGCCCTACCGGAAACGGGCCGACCGGGGAGCTGTTTTTT. This codes for CASSPTGNGPTGELFF.

The CDR3 sequence is CASSNRAAGVSYGYTF. The CDR3 DNA reads as TGTGCCAGCAGTAATAGAGCCGCAGGGGTTAGCTATGGCTACACCTTC. The genes are TRBV7-6 and TRBJ1-2; D perhaps matches TRBD1 (6 bases). CDR3 size: 16 residues. Trimming cost V 6 bases and J 4 bases, with 21 bases left between them. Germline V gene sequence: CDR1 SGHVS, CDR2 FNYEAQ. The variable domain in full, completed from reference TRBV7-6 and TRBJ1-2, reads GAGVSQSPRYKVTKRGQDVALRCDPISGHVSLYWYRQALGQGPEFLTYFNYEAQQDKSGLPNDRFSAERPEGSISTLTIQRTEQRDSAMYRCASSNRAAGVSYGYTFGSGTRLTVV.

The chain uses TRBV11-3 and TRBJ2-5; D tentatively reads TRBD1 or TRBD2 (5 bases each). Trimming removed 8 bases from V and 1 base from J, with 14 bases in between. Germline V gives CDR1 SGHNT, CDR2 YENEEA. The CDR3 has 14 residues. The CDR3 DNA follows: TGTGCCAGCGCCCCGAGGGGTAGCCAAGAGACCCAGTACTTC. This encodes CASAPRGSQETQYF.

The chain has TRBV18 and TRBJ2-5; D possibly uses TRBD1 or TRBD2 (5 bases each). The germline V gene has CDR1 KGHSH and CDR2 LQKENI. The length of the CDR3 is 15 residues. V lost 2 bases to trimming and J lost 2 bases, with 12 bases between them. CDR3 bases: TGTGCCAGCTCACCAGTCGGGGCCCCACAAGAGACCCAGTACTTC. This encodes CASSPVGAPQETQYF.

The V and J genes are TRBV6-5 and TRBJ1-2, with TRBD1 matching 10 bases. The J segment lost 6 bases and the V segment lost 7 bases, leaving 8 bases of the junction unmatched. Germline V gene sequence: CDR1 MNHEY, CDR2 SVGAGI. This CDR3 contains 14 residues. CDR3 amino acids: CASIGDRGQDGYTF. The CDR3 bases are TGTGCCAGCATTGGAGACAGGGGGCAGGATGGCTACACCTTC.

The V call is TRBV6-5, the J call TRBJ1-2; no clear D. The germline V gene encodes CDR1 MNHEY and CDR2 SVGAGI. With 9 bases removed from V and 0 bases from J, the gap between germline ends came to 5 bases. The CDR3 extends over 11 amino acids. The CDR3 DNA reads TGTGCCAGTGTATCTAACTATGGCTACACCTTC. It translates to CASVSNYGYTF.

The CDR3 DNA reads as TGTGCCAGCAGTGAAGCGGGGGCTTCAACGTCATATGGCTACACCTTC. Protein sequence: CASSEAGASTSYGYTF. The gene calls are TRBV6-1 and TRBJ1-2; maybe TRBD1 (6 bases). V was shortened by 0 bases and J by 5 bases, with 16 bases between the two germline ends. This CDR3 region has 16 residues. Germline loops: CDR1 MNHNS, CDR2 SASEGT.

The chain links TRBV5-1 to TRBJ2-2, with 14 bases lining up with TRBD2. Looked up from germline, CDR1 is SGHRS and CDR2 is YFSETQ. V lost 4 bases and J lost 4; bases outside the gene matches: 3. The CDR3 is 16 amino acids. CDR3 sequence: CASSMGLAGATGELFF. DNA for the CDR3: TGCGCCAGCAGCATGGGACTAGCGGGGGCCACCGGGGAGCTGTTTTTT.